The text below deals with one T cell receptor (beta chain). Its antigen is not known. Sequencing used immunoSEQ multiplex PCR; TCRdb keeps in-frame clones, though not all of them. Seen here are about 64,000 clones, approximately 82% observed once, and the top ten hold just under 5%. This sample is part of a study of OX40 agonist ivuxolimab in advanced cancers. Findings of the study overall: Both CD4+ and CD8+ T cell populations in blood had undergone clonal expansion by week 6 at 0.1 to 3.0 mg/kg.

V lost 4 bases, J lost 6 bases, and 12 bases lay in between. Germline values: CDR1 MGHDK, CDR2 SYGVNS. CDR3 length: 13 amino acids. This clonotype originated in an adult with an advanced solid tumor such as melanoma, head and neck, liver or kidney cancer. The sample in question was CD4+ or CD8+ T cells sorted from blood, obtained in a trial of the OX40 agonist ivuxolimab. The genes are TRBV25-1 and TRBJ1-2; D perhaps matches TRBD1 (5 bases). The CDR3, as DNA: TGTGCCAGCAGTGCCGCGGGGGGGGATGGCTACACCTTC. This gives the protein CASSAAGGDGYTF.